The 32 T cell receptor beta chains given below trace back to one sample, sequenced in a study of shared clonotypes between healthy human individuals. Clones were sequenced by immunoSEQ multiplex PCR, and TCRdb holds only the in-frame ones, with some missing. The table records hundreds of thousands of clones, roughly three quarters of them present only once. The sequencing sample was made of PBMCs. These receptors came from a middle-aged woman in good health. Some clones in this sample may be carry-over from other donors' samples.

V usage is TRBV7-8 and J usage is TRBJ2-2, with TRBD1 as a possible D gene (5 bases). The CDR3 extends over 16 amino acids. Germline V gene sequence: CDR1 SGHVS, CDR2 FQNEAQ. The V gene lost 7 bases and the J gene lost 5 bases, with 20 bases spanning the gap. CDR3 DNA sequence: TGTGCCAGCACCCTATCCGTTTATAGGGGAACCGGGGAGCTGTTTTTT. This sequence encodes CASTLSVYRGTGELFF. The full variable domain, completed using reference TRBV7-8 and TRBJ2-2, is GAGVSQSPRYKVAKRGQDVALRCDPISGHVSLFWYQQALGQGPEFLTYFQNEAQLDKSGLPSDRFFAERPEGSVSTLKIQRTQQEDSAVYLCASTLSVYRGTGELFFGEGSRLTVL.

V is TRBV4-1 and J is TRBJ2-2; D is possibly TRBD1 (5 bases). Per the germline V gene, CDR1 is MGHRA and CDR2 is YSYEKL. V was cut by 0 bases and J by 3 bases, with 17 bases left in between. This CDR3 has 18 amino acids. The CDR3 sequence: CASSQDPPGRVDTGELFF. The CDR3 DNA reads TGCGCCAGCAGCCAAGACCCCCCGGGCAGGGTAGACACCGGGGAGCTGTTTTTT.

V gene TRBV5-4 combines with J gene TRBJ2-1; a weak D match, TRBD2 (6 bases). Looked up from germline, CDR1 is SGHNT and CDR2 is YYREEE (reference sequence). V was shortened by 4 bases and J by 3 bases, with 14 bases between the two germline ends. This CDR3 region has 15 residues. Here the CDR3 reads CASSKKRADYNEQFF. CDR3 sequence (DNA): TGTGCCAGCAGCAAAAAGCGGGCCGACTACAATGAGCAGTTCTTC.

This clone was recorded a few times. A far larger clone is one nucleotide away, so this likely arose from a read error. In DNA, the CDR3 is TGTGCCAGCCCACCACCGTCCGGCCGGGAGACCCAGTACTTC. As protein: CASPPPSGRETQYF. The J gene is TRBJ2-5, the V gene TRBV18; the D is unclear. The CDR3 consists of 14 residues. From germline, CDR1 is KGHSH and CDR2 LQKENI.

The V and J genes are TRBV7-9 and TRBJ2-7; D not resolved. Trimming pared 7 bases from V and 3 bases from J, leaving 10 bases between. CDR1 SEHNR and CDR2 FQNEAQ come from the germline V gene (reference sequence). This CDR3 has 12 residues. The CDR3 nucleotides read TGTGCCAGCATAAGTAGGGACTACGAGCAGTACTTC. Translation: CASISRDYEQYF. Full variable domain (rest looked up from reference TRBV7-9 and TRBJ2-7): DTGVSQNPRHKITKRGQNVTFRCDPISEHNRLYWYRQTLGQGPEFLTYFQNEAQLEKSRLLSDRFSAERPKGSFSTLEIQRTEQGDSAMYLCASISRDYEQYFGPGTRLTVT.

The J gene is TRBJ1-2, the V gene TRBV5-1; D unresolved. This CDR3 region has 12 residues. V was pared by 0 bases and J by 6 bases, with 6 bases between. CDR1 SGHRS and CDR2 YFSETQ come from the germline V gene. CDR3 in amino acids: CASSLGRNGYTF. The DNA of the CDR3 is TGCGCCAGCAGCTTGGGTCGGAATGGCTACACCTTC.

This chain uses TRBV27 with TRBJ2-7; 9 bases are shared with TRBD1. The CDR3 contains 12 residues. Germline V gene sequence: CDR1 MNHEY, CDR2 SMNVEV (reference sequence). J was trimmed by 11 bases and V by 5 bases; bases with no gene match: 7. As DNA, the CDR3 is TGTGCCAGCAGTCTGGGACAGGGCTCCGAGTACTTC. The encoded protein is CASSLGQGSEYF.

This chain links TRBV19 with TRBJ1-5; D remains ambiguous. Germline-derived CDR1 and CDR2 are LNHDA and SQIVND (reference sequence). V gave up 2 bases and J gave up 5 bases, with 4 bases separating them. There are 12 residues in the CDR3. CDR3 in amino acids: CASSIRDQPQHF. The CDR3 DNA is TGTGCCAGTAGTATAAGGGATCAGCCCCAGCATTTT. The full variable domain, rest sourced from reference TRBV19 and TRBJ1-5, is DGGITQSPKYLFRKEGQNVTLSCEQNLNHDAMYWYRQDPGQGLRLIYYSQIVNDFQKGDIAEGYSVSREKKESFPLTVTSAQKNPTAFYLCASSIRDQPQHFGDGTRLSIL.

The CDR3 nucleotides read TGTGCCAGCAGCTTAGTAGGGACAGGGGGCCCCACAGATACGCAGTATTTT. Translated: CASSLVGTGGPTDTQYF. The chain recombines TRBV7-2 with TRBJ2-3; TRBD1 aligns across 12 bases. V trimming: 1 base; J trimming: 2 bases; junction bases outside the gene matches: 4. The CDR3 covers 17 residues. Germline values: CDR1 SGHTA, CDR2 FQGNSA.

The V and J genes are TRBV28 and TRBJ2-2; no clear D. Germline CDR1 is MDHEN and CDR2 is SYDVKM. V gave up 6 bases and J gave up 7 bases, with 15 bases separating them. The CDR3 consists of 14 residues. In DNA form, the CDR3 reads TGTGCCAGCAGCCCACCCTCGAACGGCGGGGAGCTGTTTTTT. Translation gives CASSPPSNGGELFF.

On this clone: One base separates it from a far larger clone, so it is likely a read error. This sample also contains other DNA sequences that code for the same CDR3. V is TRBV5-6 and J is TRBJ1-2; possibly TRBD1 for D (5 bases). The CDR3 has 15 residues. Deletions cut 4 bases from V and 4 bases from J, with 17 bases between. Germline loops: CDR1 SGHDT, CDR2 YYEEEE. The DNA for the CDR3 is TGTGCCAGCAGCCCGATCCCGACGGGGGGCTATGGCTACACCTTC. Its translation: CASSPIPTGGYGYTF.

The count of this clone is one. The chain is built from TRBV5-1 and TRBJ2-7; D may be TRBD1 (6 bases). Germline V gene sequence: CDR1 SGHRS, CDR2 YFSETQ. The CDR3 is made up of 15 amino acids. V dropped 0 bases and J dropped 2 bases, with 12 bases sitting between them. The DNA of the CDR3 is TGCGCCAGCAGCTTGGCCACAGGGTCCGCCTACGAGCAGTACTTC. This encodes CASSLATGSAYEQYF.

The genes are TRBV19 and TRBJ2-3; 7 bases are shared with TRBD1. Germline CDR1 and CDR2: LNHDA and SQIVND (reference sequence). This CDR3 has 15 residues. Unmatched junction bases numbered 4, after V lost 4 bases and J lost 0 bases. The CDR3 nucleotides read TGTGCCAGTAGTAGGGACAGAACTAGCACAGATACGCAGTATTTT. Translating gives CASSRDRTSTDTQYF.

This clone has only a few counts. This rearrangement joins TRBV7-2 to TRBJ1-1, with D perhaps matching TRBD1 (5 bases). CDR1 is SGHTA and CDR2 is FQGNSA in the germline V gene. V was clipped by 4 bases and J by 6 bases, with 15 bases between them. CDR3 size: 14 residues. As DNA, the CDR3 is TGTGCCAGCAGCTCCAGGGCCCTGACGTCTGAAGCTTTCTTT. Translated, it gives CASSSRALTSEAFF.

This clone was counted only a few times. In the same sample, other DNA sequences code for this CDR3. The V and J genes are TRBV5-1 and TRBJ2-7; tentative D call: TRBD1 (6 bases). With 3 bases removed from V and 4 bases from J, the gap between germline ends came to 8 bases. The CDR3 has 12 residues. Germline lookup yields CDR1 SGHRS and CDR2 YFSETQ. The CDR3 here is CASSSDSYEQYF. As DNA, the CDR3 is TGCGCCAGCAGCTCGGACAGTTACGAGCAGTACTTC.

This clone turned up a few times. The genes are TRBV28 and TRBJ1-3; TRBD1 might be the D (6 bases). CDR3 length: 16 residues. V was shortened by 10 bases and J by 1 base, with 20 bases between the two germline ends. The germline gives CDR1 MDHEN, CDR2 SYDVKM. The CDR3 is CATLRGLGSSGNTIYF. In nucleotides, the CDR3 is TGTGCCACCCTGAGGGGGTTGGGAAGTTCTGGAAACACCATATATTTT.

This clone appeared a few times. The rearrangement joins TRBV5-4 to TRBJ2-5, with 16 bases matching TRBD2. The CDR3 spans 17 residues. The V segment lost 4 bases and the J segment 5 bases; nucleotides outside the gene matches: 8. Germline V lookup: CDR1 SGHNT, CDR2 YYREEE (reference sequence). This chain's CDR3 is CASSPTGLAGGRETQYF. The CDR3 DNA sequence: TGTGCCAGCAGCCCAACGGGACTAGCGGGAGGGCGGGAGACCCAGTACTTC. Full variable domain (remainder filled in from reference TRBV5-4 and TRBJ2-5): ETGVTQSPTHLIKTRGQQVTLRCSSQSGHNTVSWYQQALGQGPQFIFQYYREEENGRGNFPPRFSGLQFPNYSSELNVNALELDDSALYLCASSPTGLAGGRETQYFGPGTRLLVL.

The V and J genes are TRBV5-6 and TRBJ1-4; a weak D match, TRBD1 (5 bases). V was cut by 1 base and J by 10 bases, with 14 bases left in between. The CDR3 loop spans 14 amino acids. The germline CDR1 and CDR2 sequences are SGHDT and YYEEEE. The CDR3 sequence is CASSLRQGGGKLFF. CDR3 coding DNA: TGTGCCAGCAGCTTGCGCCAGGGTGGTGGAAAACTGTTTTTT.

As regards this clone: A far larger clone is just one base off, so this is likely a read error. This sample includes further DNA sequences coding for the same CDR3. CDR3 DNA sequence: TGTGCCAGCAGTTATTGGCAGGGTTTCACCGGGGAGCTGTTCTTT. Translation: CASSYWQGFTGELFF. This chain links TRBV6-6 with TRBJ2-2, with D perhaps TRBD1 or TRBD2 (5 bases each). The CDR3 covers 15 residues. The germline gives CDR1 MNHNY, CDR2 SVGAGI (reference sequence).

In its sample, this clone was seen a few times. The chain recombines TRBV11-2 with TRBJ1-3; tentatively, D is TRBD1 (5 bases). Trimming cost V 5 bases and J 3 bases, with 14 bases left between them. Per germline, CDR1 SGHAT and CDR2 FQNNGV. The CDR3 runs to 15 residues. CDR3: CASSPLGGVGNTIYF. In DNA form, the CDR3 reads TGTGCCAGCAGCCCGCTTGGGGGGGTTGGAAACACCATATATTTT.

This clone has more than one count but fewer than ten. The chain couples TRBV18 to TRBJ2-1, with TRBD2 as a possible D gene (5 bases). Germline CDR1 is KGHSH and CDR2 is LQKENI. Between the trimmed V and J ends, which lost 3 bases and 5 bases, there was a span of 8 bases. The CDR3 is 13 residues long. The CDR3 loop is CASSPTSDNEQFF. In DNA, the CDR3 is TGTGCCAGCTCACCCACTAGTGACAATGAGCAGTTCTTC.

The rearrangement joins TRBV5-1 to TRBJ2-3, with TRBD2 matching 15 bases. The CDR3 spans 18 residues. Germline V CDR1 and CDR2: SGHRS, YFSETQ. With 0 bases clipped from V and 3 bases from J, the junction kept 5 bases outside the gene matches. CDR3 sequence (DNA): TGCGCCAGCAGCTTGGAAGCGGGACTAGCGGGAGGAACAGATACGCAGTATTTT. Its protein is CASSLEAGLAGGTDTQYF.

The chain combines TRBV5-1 with TRBJ2-5; D remains ambiguous. V gave up 0 bases and J gave up 0 bases, with 6 bases separating them. The CDR3 has 14 amino acids. Germline loops: CDR1 SGHRS, CDR2 YFSETQ. Here the CDR3 DNA reads TGCGCCAGCAGCTTGGATAATGACCAAGAGACCCAGTACTTC. This translates into CASSLDNDQETQYF.

This clone was detected only once. This clone may be a read error of a much larger clone one base away. This chain connects TRBV30 to TRBJ2-7; D perhaps matches TRBD2 (5 bases). In germline, CDR1 is GTSNPN, CDR2 SVGIG (reference sequence). CDR3 length equals 12 residues. The CDR3 DNA sequence: TGTGCCTGGGGTGTGGGGAGCAACGAGCAGTACTTC. This codes for CAWGVGSNEQYF.

The chain joins TRBV5-6 to TRBJ2-5; no reliable D call. This CDR3 spans 15 amino acids. CDR1 SGHDT and CDR2 YYEEEE come from the germline V gene. V lost 0 bases and J 1 base, leaving 10 bases between the germline ends. CDR3 sequence (DNA): TGTGCCAGCAGCTTGGAAACCGGACCCCAAGAGACCCAGTACTTC. It specifies CASSLETGPQETQYF.

This clone was seen more than once but under ten times. The V gene is TRBV4-1, the J gene TRBJ2-3; D remains ambiguous. This CDR3 has 14 amino acids. Germline CDR1 reads MGHRA; CDR2 reads YSYEKL. Between the trimmed V and J ends, which lost 0 bases and 5 bases, there was a span of 9 bases. In DNA, the CDR3 is TGCGCCAGCAGCCAAGACGATTTAAGAGATACGCAGTATTTT. Its protein product is CASSQDDLRDTQYF.

V usage is TRBV27 and J usage is TRBJ1-2; 8 bases are shared with TRBD1. Germline V gene data show CDR1 as MNHEY and CDR2 as SMNVEV (reference sequence). This CDR3 contains 14 residues. J gave up 4 bases and V 3 bases, and 4 bases lay outside the gene matches. CDR3 residues: CASSLAGGAYGYTF. In DNA form, the CDR3 reads TGTGCCAGCAGTTTGGCAGGGGGCGCCTATGGCTACACCTTC.

The chain employs TRBV9 and TRBJ1-1, with D possibly TRBD1 on 5 matching bases. The CDR3 runs 14 residues. Trimming cost V 0 bases and J 4 bases, with 10 bases left between them. Germline CDR1 and CDR2: SGDLS and YYNGEE. As DNA, the CDR3 is TGTGCCAGCAGCGTAGCGGTGGGGGGCACTGAAGCTTTCTTT. It yields the protein CASSVAVGGTEAFF.

The chain is built from TRBV23-1 and TRBJ1-4; no clear D gene. TRBV23-1 is identified as an open reading frame with a role that is uncertain. V was shortened by 1 base and J by 14 bases, with 2 bases between the two germline ends. The CDR3 sequence is 9 residues long. CDR3 in amino acids: CASSQFLFF. The CDR3 DNA follows: TGCGCCAGCAGTCAATTCCTGTTTTTT.

This clone was seen a handful of times. This chain joins TRBV28 and TRBJ2-5; D possibly matches TRBD1 or TRBD2 (5 bases each). Per the germline V gene, CDR1 is MDHEN and CDR2 is SYDVKM. The V end was cut by 9 bases, the J end by 1 base, with 12 bases between. The CDR3 runs 13 residues. The CDR3 nucleotides are TGTGCCAGGTGTGGGGCGGGCCAAGAGACCCAGTACTTC. This encodes CARCGAGQETQYF.

Comment on this clone: A read error may account for a junction end that differs from germline. V gene TRBV28 combines with J gene TRBJ2-7; TRBD1 matches 7 bases. The V gene's germline CDR1 is MDHEN and CDR2 SYDVKM. This CDR3 is 14 amino acids long. As DNA, the CDR3 is TGTGCCAGCAGTCCGACAGGGCCCTCCGACGAGCAGTACTTC. This gives the protein CASSPTGPSDEQYF.

In this sample, this clone turned up a few times. This chain joins TRBV30 and TRBJ1-5; D gene ambiguous. In germline, CDR1 is GTSNPN, CDR2 SVGIG (reference sequence). The CDR3 sequence is 13 residues long. Trimming took off 0 bases at V and 6 bases at J, with 9 bases between the two ends. CDR3 region: CAWSVEITQPQHF. DNA of the CDR3: TGTGCCTGGAGTGTAGAAATCACTCAGCCCCAGCATTTT. The full variable domain, with the rest looked up from reference TRBV30 and TRBJ1-5, is SQTIHQWPATLVQPVGSPLSLECTVEGTSNPNLYWYRQAAGRGLQLLFYSVGIGQISSEVPQNLSASRPQDRQFILSSKKLLLSDSGFYLCAWSVEITQPQHFGDGTRLSIL.